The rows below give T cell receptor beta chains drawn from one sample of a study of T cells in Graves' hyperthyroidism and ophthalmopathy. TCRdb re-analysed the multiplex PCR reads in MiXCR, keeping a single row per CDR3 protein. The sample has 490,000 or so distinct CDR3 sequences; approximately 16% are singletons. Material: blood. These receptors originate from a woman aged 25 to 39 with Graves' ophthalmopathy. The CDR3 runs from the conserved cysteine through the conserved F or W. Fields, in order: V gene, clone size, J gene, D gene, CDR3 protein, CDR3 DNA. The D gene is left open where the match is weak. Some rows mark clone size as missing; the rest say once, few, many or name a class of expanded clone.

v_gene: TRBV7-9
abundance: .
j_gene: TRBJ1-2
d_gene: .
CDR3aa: CASSLVASGVGYTF
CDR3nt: TGTGCCAGCAGCTTAGTAGCCTCAGGGGTTGGCTACACCTTC

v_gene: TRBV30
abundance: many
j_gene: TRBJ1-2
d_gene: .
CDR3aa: CAWSSRQIPRGGYTF
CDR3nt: TGTGCCTGGAGTAGTCGGCAGATCCCGAGGGGTGGCTACACCTTC

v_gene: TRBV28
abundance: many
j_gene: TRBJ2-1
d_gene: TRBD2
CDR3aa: CASVSGTRAYNEQFF
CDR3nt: TGTGCCAGCGTGTCGGGGACTAGGGCCTACAATGAGCAGTTCTTC

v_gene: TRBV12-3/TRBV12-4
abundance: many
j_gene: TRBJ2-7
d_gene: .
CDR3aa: CASSPHSGASLSSYEQYF
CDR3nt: TGTGCCAGCAGTCCACACTCCGGGGCTAGCCTTAGCTCCTACGAGCAGTACTTC

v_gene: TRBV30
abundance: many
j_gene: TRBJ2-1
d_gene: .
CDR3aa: CAWNSFNEQFF
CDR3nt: TGTGCCTGGAACTCTTTCAATGAGCAGTTCTTC

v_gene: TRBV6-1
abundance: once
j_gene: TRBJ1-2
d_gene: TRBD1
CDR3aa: CASSLVGEGAYYGYTF
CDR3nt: TGTGCCAGCAGCCTGGTAGGGGAGGGGGCGTACTATGGCTACACCTTC

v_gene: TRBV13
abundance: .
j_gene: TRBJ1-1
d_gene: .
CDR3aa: CASSLDGTMNTEAFF
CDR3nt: TGTGCCAGCAGCTTAGACGGCACAATGAACACTGAAGCTTTCTTT

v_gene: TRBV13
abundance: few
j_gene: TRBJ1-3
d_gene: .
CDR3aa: CASSLGRASGNTIYF
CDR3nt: TGTGCCAGCAGCTTAGGCCGAGCCTCTGGAAACACCATATATTTT

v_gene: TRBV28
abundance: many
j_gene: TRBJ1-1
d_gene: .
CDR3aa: CASSSPLNTEAFF
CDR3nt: TGTGCCAGCAGTAGTCCCCTGAACACTGAAGCTTTCTTT

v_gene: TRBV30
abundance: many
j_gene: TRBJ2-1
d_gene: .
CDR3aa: CALDGTDRYNEQFF
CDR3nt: TGTGCCTTGGACGGGACGGATCGCTACAATGAGCAGTTCTTC

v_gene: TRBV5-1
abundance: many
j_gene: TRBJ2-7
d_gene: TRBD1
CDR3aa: CASSLPGAGGPYEQYF
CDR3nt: TGCGCCAGCAGCTTGCCCGGGGCAGGGGGCCCCTACGAGCAGTACTTC

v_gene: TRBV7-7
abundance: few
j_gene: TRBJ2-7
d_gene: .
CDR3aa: CASSFGPGDEQYF
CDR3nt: .

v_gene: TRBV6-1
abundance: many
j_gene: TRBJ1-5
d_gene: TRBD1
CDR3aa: CASSEALPDRAGNQPQHF
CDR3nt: TGTGCCAGCAGTGAAGCGCTTCCTGACAGGGCTGGCAATCAGCCCCAGCATTTT

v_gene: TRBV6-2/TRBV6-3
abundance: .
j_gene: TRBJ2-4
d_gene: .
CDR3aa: CASSYSAGGSLAKNIQYF
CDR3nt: TGTGCCAGCAGTTACTCGGCCGGAGGGAGTCTAGCCAAAAACATTCAGTACTTC

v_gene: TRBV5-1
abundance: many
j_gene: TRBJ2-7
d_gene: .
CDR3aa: CASSLDGGAYEQYF
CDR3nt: TGCGCCAGCAGCTTGGACGGCGGAGCCTACGAGCAGTACTTC

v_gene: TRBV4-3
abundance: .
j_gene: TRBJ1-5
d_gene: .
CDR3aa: CASSQGAGSNQPQHF
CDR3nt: TGCGCCAGCAGCCAAGGGGCAGGTAGCAATCAGCCCCAGCATTTT

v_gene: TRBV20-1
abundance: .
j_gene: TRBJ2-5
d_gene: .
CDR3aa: CSARDHRDGGETQYF
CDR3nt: TGCAGTGCTAGAGACCATCGGGATGGGGGGGAGACCCAGTACTTC

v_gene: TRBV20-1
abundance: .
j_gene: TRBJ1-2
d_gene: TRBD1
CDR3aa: CSARDSGQHYGYTF
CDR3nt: TGCAGTGCTAGAGATTCGGGACAGCACTATGGCTACACCTTC

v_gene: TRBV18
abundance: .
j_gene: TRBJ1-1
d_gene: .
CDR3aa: CASSLQNTVVNTEAFF
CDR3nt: TGTGCCAGCTCACTACAAAATACCGTCGTGAACACTGAAGCTTTCTTT

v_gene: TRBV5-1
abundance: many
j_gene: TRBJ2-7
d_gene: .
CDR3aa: CASSVGGGPDEQYF
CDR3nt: TGCGCCAGCAGCGTGGGAGGGGGGCCCGACGAGCAGTACTTC

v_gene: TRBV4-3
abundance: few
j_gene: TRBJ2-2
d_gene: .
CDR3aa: CASSQVGTFGELFF
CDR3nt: TGCGCCAGCAGCCAAGTGGGGACATTCGGGGAGCTGTTTTTT

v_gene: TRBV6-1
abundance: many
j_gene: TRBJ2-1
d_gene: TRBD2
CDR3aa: CASSDSGGGLNEQFF
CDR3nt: TGTGCCAGCAGTGACTCGGGGGGGGGGCTGAATGAGCAGTTCTTC

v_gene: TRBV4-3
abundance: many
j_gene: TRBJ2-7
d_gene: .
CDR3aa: CASSLERNYEQYF
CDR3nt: TGCGCCAGCAGCCTCGAGCGGAATTACGAGCAGTACTTC

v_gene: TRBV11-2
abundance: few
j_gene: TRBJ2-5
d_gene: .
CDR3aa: CASASTRGQETQYF
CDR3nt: TGTGCCAGCGCATCTACCAGAGGCCAAGAGACCCAGTACTTC

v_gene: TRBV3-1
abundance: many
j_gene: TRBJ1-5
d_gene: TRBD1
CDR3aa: CASSQTQSGTGSQPQHF
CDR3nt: TGTGCCAGCAGCCAAACACAATCCGGGACAGGGTCACAGCCCCAGCATTTT

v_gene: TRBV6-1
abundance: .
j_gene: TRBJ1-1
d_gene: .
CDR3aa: CASSEYYEVTNTEAFF
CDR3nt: TGTGCCAGCAGTGAATATTACGAGGTTACGAACACTGAAGCTTTCTTT

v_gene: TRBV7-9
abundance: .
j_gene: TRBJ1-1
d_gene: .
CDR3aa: CASSLNQGTATEAFF
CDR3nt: TGTGCCAGCAGCTTAAATCAGGGAACTGCCACTGAAGCTTTCTTT

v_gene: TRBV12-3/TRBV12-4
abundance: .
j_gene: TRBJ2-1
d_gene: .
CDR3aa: CASSLNEDEQFF
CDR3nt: TGTGCCAGCAGTTTGAACGAAGATGAGCAGTTCTTC

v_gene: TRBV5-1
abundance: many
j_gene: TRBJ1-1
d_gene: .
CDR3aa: CASSFGPLMNTEAFF
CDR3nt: TGCGCCAGCAGCTTTGGCCCGCTGATGAACACTGAAGCTTTCTTT

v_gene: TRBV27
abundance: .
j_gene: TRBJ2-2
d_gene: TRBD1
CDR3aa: CASSSVTGGNTGELFF
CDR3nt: TGTGCCAGCAGTTCGGTGACAGGGGGAAACACCGGGGAGCTGTTTTTT

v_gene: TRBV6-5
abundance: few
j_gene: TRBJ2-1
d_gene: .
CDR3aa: CASSYPAYNEQFF
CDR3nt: TGTGCCAGCAGTTACCCAGCCTACAATGAGCAGTTCTTC

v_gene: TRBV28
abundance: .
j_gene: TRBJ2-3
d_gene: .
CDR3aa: CASSLAPWDQTDTQYF
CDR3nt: TGTGCCAGCAGTTTAGCTCCTTGGGACCAAACAGATACGCAGTATTTT

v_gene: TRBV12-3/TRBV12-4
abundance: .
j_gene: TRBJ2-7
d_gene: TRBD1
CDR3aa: CASTTRQGTHEQYF
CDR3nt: TGTGCCAGCACCACAAGACAGGGTACCCACGAGCAGTACTTC

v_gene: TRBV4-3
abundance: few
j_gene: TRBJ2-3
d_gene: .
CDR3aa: CASSQGPTNTQYF
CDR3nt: TGCGCCAGCAGCCAAGGGCCCACAAATACGCAGTATTTT

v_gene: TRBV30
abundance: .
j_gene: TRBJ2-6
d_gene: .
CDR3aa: CAWSPPNSGANVLTF
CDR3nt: TGTGCCTGGAGCCCACCGAACTCTGGGGCCAACGTCCTGACTTTC

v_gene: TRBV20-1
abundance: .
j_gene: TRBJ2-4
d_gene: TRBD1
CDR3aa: CSARDRQGKNIQYF
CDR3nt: TGCAGTGCTAGAGATCGACAGGGCAAAAACATTCAGTACTTC

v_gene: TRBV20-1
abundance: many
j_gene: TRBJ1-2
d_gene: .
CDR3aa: CSADHGQLNYGYTF
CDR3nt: TGCAGTGCGGACCACGGGCAGCTCAACTATGGCTACACCTTC

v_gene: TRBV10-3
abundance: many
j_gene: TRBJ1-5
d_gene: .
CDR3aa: CAISESPGNQPQHF
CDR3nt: TGTGCCATCAGTGAGTCGCCGGGGAATCAGCCCCAGCATTTT

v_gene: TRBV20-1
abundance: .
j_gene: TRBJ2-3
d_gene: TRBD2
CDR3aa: CSARDASGYSKTDTQYF
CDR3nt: TGCAGTGCTAGAGATGCTAGCGGGTATTCCAAGACAGATACGCAGTATTTT

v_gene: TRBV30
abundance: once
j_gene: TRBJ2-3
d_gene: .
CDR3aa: CAWSGTRRDTQYF
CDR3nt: TGTGCCTGGAGCGGAACTAGGCGCGATACGCAGTATTTT

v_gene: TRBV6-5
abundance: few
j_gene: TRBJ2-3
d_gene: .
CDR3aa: CASSYRGVYTDTQYF
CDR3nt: TGTGCCAGCAGTTACCGTGGCGTCTACACAGATACGCAGTATTTT

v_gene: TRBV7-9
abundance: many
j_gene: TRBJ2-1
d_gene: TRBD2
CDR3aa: CASSTPGGRELAIEQFF
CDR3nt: TGTGCCAGCAGCACCCCCGGAGGGCGGGAGCTGGCGATTGAGCAGTTCTTC

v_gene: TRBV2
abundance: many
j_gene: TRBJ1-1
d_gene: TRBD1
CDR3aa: CASSESGGNTEAFF
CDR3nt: TGTGCCAGCAGTGAATCAGGGGGGAACACTGAAGCTTTCTTT